In this sample, the clone carrying this TCR beta chain turned up many times. Found in a library prepared for alpha chains, this beta chain is an off-target read, and its abundance has little meaning. TCRdb called the 5' RACE reads again in MiXCR, with one record for every CDR3 protein. The sample has approximately 11,000 distinct CDR3 sequences, around 3.9% seen once. This sample was taken from a study of spatial heterogeneity in lung cancer. CDR1 MNHEY and CDR2 SVGAGI come from the germline V gene. V gave up 7 bases and J gave up 3 bases, with 13 bases separating them. There are 14 residues in the CDR3. The sample's time point: sample taken at primary tumor resection. The input material, whole RNA from tumor, nontumor lung or frozen PBMC, was sequenced unsorted. The approximately 77 donors had untreated early-stage non-small cell lung cancer.

The chain is built from TRBV6-5 and TRBJ1-3; D is possibly TRBD1 (5 bases). Sample: normal lung tissue next to the tumor, taken at surgery. The receptor was isolated from a male donor with early-stage non-small cell lung cancer. In DNA, the CDR3 is TGTGCCAGCACCTGGAGGCAGGGTGGAAACACCATATATTTT. Protein: CASTWRQGGNTIYF.